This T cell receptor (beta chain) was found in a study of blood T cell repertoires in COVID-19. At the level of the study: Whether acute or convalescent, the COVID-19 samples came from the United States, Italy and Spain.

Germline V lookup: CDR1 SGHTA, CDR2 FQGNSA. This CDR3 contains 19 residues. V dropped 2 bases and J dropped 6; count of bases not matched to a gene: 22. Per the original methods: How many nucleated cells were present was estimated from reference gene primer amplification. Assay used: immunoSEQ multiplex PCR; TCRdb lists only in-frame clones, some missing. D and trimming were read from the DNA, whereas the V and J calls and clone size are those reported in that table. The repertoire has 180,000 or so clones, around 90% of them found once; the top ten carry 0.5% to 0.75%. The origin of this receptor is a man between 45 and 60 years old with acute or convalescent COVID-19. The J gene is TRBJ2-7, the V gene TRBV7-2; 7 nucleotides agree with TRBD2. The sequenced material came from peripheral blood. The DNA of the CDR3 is TGTGCCAGCAGCTTACTGGGGGGGTCAAGAGTGGGGCATACGGGCGAGCAGTACTTC. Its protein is CASSLLGGSRVGHTGEQYF.